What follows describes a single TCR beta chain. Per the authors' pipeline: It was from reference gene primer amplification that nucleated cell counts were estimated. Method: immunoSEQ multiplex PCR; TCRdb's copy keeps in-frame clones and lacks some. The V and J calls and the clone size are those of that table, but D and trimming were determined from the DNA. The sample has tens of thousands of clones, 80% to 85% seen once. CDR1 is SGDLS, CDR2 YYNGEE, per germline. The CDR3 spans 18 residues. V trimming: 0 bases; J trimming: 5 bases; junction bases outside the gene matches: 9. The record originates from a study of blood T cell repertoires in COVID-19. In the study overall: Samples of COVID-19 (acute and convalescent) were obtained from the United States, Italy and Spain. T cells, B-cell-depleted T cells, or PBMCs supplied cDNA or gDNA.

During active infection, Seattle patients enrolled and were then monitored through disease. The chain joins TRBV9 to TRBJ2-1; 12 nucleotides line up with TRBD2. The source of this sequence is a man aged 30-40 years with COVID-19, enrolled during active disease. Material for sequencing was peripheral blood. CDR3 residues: CASSVASGRAGRNNEQFF. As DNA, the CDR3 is TGTGCCAGCAGCGTAGCTAGCGGGAGGGCTGGTCGTAACAATGAGCAGTTCTTC.